These T cell receptor beta chains were read from a single sample in a study of shared clonotypes between healthy human individuals. Repertoires were generated with immunoSEQ multiplex PCR, while TCRdb's copy carries only in-frame clones and drops some. The sample has around 2.5 million clones, more than 85% seen once. The sequencing sample was made of naive CD4+ T cells from PBMCs. The receptors shown here come from a man between 18 and 35 years old in good health. Some clones in this sample may be carry-over from other donors' samples. The CDR3 runs from the conserved cysteine through the conserved F or W. Each record gives: V gene, CDR3 length, D gene, clone size, J gene, CDR3 protein, CDR3 DNA. The D gene is left open where the match is weak. Rows give clone size only sometimes, using once, few, many, or a class for an expanded clone.

v_call: TRBV7-3
cdr3_length: 15
d_call: TRBD2
clone_size: -
j_call: TRBJ2-7
cdr3_aa: CASSTGGAGGLEQYF
cdr3_nt: TGTGCCAGCAGCACGGGCGGAGCGGGAGGGCTTGAGCAGTACTTC

v_call: TRBV19
cdr3_length: 15
d_call: TRBD2
clone_size: -
j_call: TRBJ2-4
cdr3_aa: CASSILAGDGNIQYF
cdr3_nt: TGTGCCAGTAGTATTCTAGCGGGAGATGGAAACATTCAGTACTTC

v_call: TRBV28
cdr3_length: 19
d_call: TRBD2
clone_size: -
j_call: TRBJ2-6
cdr3_aa: CASSVTGLAGVNGANVLTF
cdr3_nt: TGTGCCAGCAGTGTAACCGGACTAGCGGGAGTCAATGGGGCCAACGTCCTGACTTTC

v_call: TRBV6-4
cdr3_length: 17
d_call: TRBD2
clone_size: -
j_call: TRBJ2-2
cdr3_aa: CARVGLSGSRGTGELFF
cdr3_nt: TGTGCCAGGGTGGGTCTTAGCGGGAGTCGAGGCACCGGGGAGCTGTTTTTT

v_call: TRBV5-4
cdr3_length: 16
d_call: -
clone_size: -
j_call: TRBJ2-2
cdr3_aa: CASSPGGAANTGELFF
cdr3_nt: TGTGCCAGCAGCCCGGGTGGGGCCGCGAACACCGGGGAGCTGTTTTTT

v_call: TRBV2
cdr3_length: 15
d_call: -
clone_size: -
j_call: TRBJ2-5
cdr3_aa: CASIPRGGSGETQYF
cdr3_nt: TGTGCCAGCATCCCGAGAGGGGGAAGCGGGGAGACCCAGTACTTC

v_call: TRBV7-9
cdr3_length: 15
d_call: -
clone_size: -
j_call: TRBJ1-2
cdr3_aa: CASTTQQWRDYGYTF
cdr3_nt: TGTGCCAGCACCACCCAACAGTGGAGGGACTATGGCTACACCTTC

v_call: TRBV4-2
cdr3_length: 20
d_call: TRBD2
clone_size: once
j_call: TRBJ2-3
cdr3_aa: CASSQESSVRASGNTDTQYF
cdr3_nt: TGTGCCAGCAGCCAAGAAAGCTCTGTGAGGGCTAGCGGGAACACAGATACGCAGTATTTT

v_call: TRBV6-6
cdr3_length: 12
d_call: -
clone_size: -
j_call: TRBJ1-3
cdr3_aa: CASKASGNTIYF
cdr3_nt: TGTGCCAGCAAGGCCTCTGGAAACACCATATATTTT

v_call: TRBV28
cdr3_length: 16
d_call: -
clone_size: -
j_call: TRBJ2-5
cdr3_aa: CASSLRGSTRTETQYF
cdr3_nt: TGTGCCAGCAGTTTACGAGGGTCAACTAGGACGGAGACCCAGTACTTC

v_call: TRBV11-1
cdr3_length: 14
d_call: -
clone_size: -
j_call: TRBJ2-7
cdr3_aa: CASSLRIAAAEQYF
cdr3_nt: TGTGCCAGCAGCTTAAGAATAGCCGCCGCGGAGCAGTACTTC

v_call: TRBV4-1
cdr3_length: 20
d_call: -
clone_size: -
j_call: TRBJ1-6
cdr3_aa: CASSQVFSDSSIRDNSPLHF
cdr3_nt: TGCGCCAGCAGCCAAGTTTTTTCGGACAGCTCAATTCGAGATAATTCACCCCTCCACTTT

v_call: TRBV6-6
cdr3_length: 15
d_call: -
clone_size: -
j_call: TRBJ2-6
cdr3_aa: CASSPQISGANVLTF
cdr3_nt: TGTGCCAGCAGTCCCCAGATCTCTGGGGCCAACGTCCTGACTTTC

v_call: TRBV10-3
cdr3_length: 14
d_call: -
clone_size: -
j_call: TRBJ1-5
cdr3_aa: CAISPQNSNQPQHF
cdr3_nt: TGTGCCATCAGCCCACAAAATAGCAATCAGCCCCAGCATTTT

v_call: TRBV9
cdr3_length: 16
d_call: TRBD2
clone_size: -
j_call: TRBJ2-3
cdr3_aa: CASSVALLAGADTQYF
cdr3_nt: TGTGCCAGCAGCGTAGCACTCCTAGCGGGAGCAGATACGCAGTATTTT

v_call: TRBV7-9
cdr3_length: 14
d_call: -
clone_size: -
j_call: TRBJ1-1
cdr3_aa: CASSLLGVDTEAFF
cdr3_nt: TGTGCCAGCAGCTTATTGGGAGTGGACACTGAAGCTTTCTTT

v_call: TRBV9
cdr3_length: 15
d_call: -
clone_size: -
j_call: TRBJ2-3
cdr3_aa: CASSPTGGMTDTQYF
cdr3_nt: TGTGCCAGCAGCCCCACCGGCGGGATGACAGATACGCAGTATTTT

v_call: TRBV15
cdr3_length: 13
d_call: -
clone_size: -
j_call: TRBJ1-5
cdr3_aa: CATSRDWYQPQHF
cdr3_nt: TGTGCCACCAGCAGGGACTGGTATCAGCCCCAGCATTTT

v_call: TRBV28
cdr3_length: 16
d_call: TRBD1
clone_size: -
j_call: TRBJ2-7
cdr3_aa: CASSSPGQGKGNEQYF
cdr3_nt: TGTGCCAGCAGTTCCCCCGGACAGGGGAAGGGGAACGAGCAGTACTTC

v_call: TRBV9
cdr3_length: 15
d_call: TRBD2
clone_size: -
j_call: TRBJ2-7
cdr3_aa: CASSVEAGVGYEQYF
cdr3_nt: TGTGCCAGCAGCGTAGAAGCGGGAGTCGGTTACGAGCAGTACTTC

v_call: TRBV28
cdr3_length: 18
d_call: TRBD1
clone_size: -
j_call: TRBJ1-4
cdr3_aa: CASRGLTGVGGGNEKLFF
cdr3_nt: TGTGCCAGCAGGGGACTGACAGGGGTGGGAGGAGGTAATGAAAAACTGTTTTTT

v_call: TRBV19
cdr3_length: 14
d_call: -
clone_size: -
j_call: TRBJ1-1
cdr3_aa: CASSIDLLGTEAFF
cdr3_nt: TGTGCCAGTAGTATAGATCTTTTGGGGACTGAAGCTTTCTTT

v_call: TRBV10-3
cdr3_length: 14
d_call: -
clone_size: -
j_call: TRBJ2-2
cdr3_aa: CATVDTPNTGELFF
cdr3_nt: TGTGCCACCGTGGACACCCCGAACACCGGGGAGCTGTTTTTT

v_call: TRBV7-2
cdr3_length: 13
d_call: -
clone_size: -
j_call: TRBJ1-6
cdr3_aa: CASSPIWNSPLHF
cdr3_nt: TGTGCCAGCAGCCCAATATGGAATTCACCCCTCCACTTT

v_call: TRBV28
cdr3_length: 11
d_call: -
clone_size: few
j_call: TRBJ1-1
cdr3_aa: CASSAPREAFF
cdr3_nt: TGTGCCAGCAGTGCACCGCGAGAAGCTTTCTTT

v_call: TRBV7-8
cdr3_length: 14
d_call: -
clone_size: -
j_call: TRBJ2-7
cdr3_aa: CASSVPGWTYEQYF
cdr3_nt: TGTGCCAGCAGCGTACCCGGGTGGACCTACGAGCAGTACTTC

v_call: TRBV28
cdr3_length: 13
d_call: TRBD1
clone_size: -
j_call: TRBJ2-7
cdr3_aa: CASSGGQGYEQYF
cdr3_nt: TGTGCCAGCAGTGGCGGACAGGGCTACGAGCAGTACTTC

v_call: TRBV28
cdr3_length: 16
d_call: TRBD1
clone_size: once
j_call: TRBJ1-2
cdr3_aa: CASSDTRQGLNYGYTF
cdr3_nt: TGTGCCAGCAGTGATACTCGACAGGGACTAAACTATGGCTACACCTTC

v_call: TRBV2
cdr3_length: 12
d_call: -
clone_size: -
j_call: TRBJ2-3
cdr3_aa: CASSERLDTQYF
cdr3_nt: TGTGCCAGCAGTGAGAGACTAGATACGCAGTATTTT

v_call: TRBV5-1
cdr3_length: 16
d_call: -
clone_size: -
j_call: TRBJ1-4
cdr3_aa: CASSLRGSATNEKLFF
cdr3_nt: TGCGCCAGCAGCTTGAGGGGTTCGGCAACTAATGAAAAACTGTTTTTT

v_call: TRBV11-2
cdr3_length: 14
d_call: -
clone_size: -
j_call: TRBJ2-3
cdr3_aa: CASSLRQLEDTQYF
cdr3_nt: TGTGCCAGCAGCCTCAGACAGCTCGAGGATACGCAGTATTTT

v_call: TRBV5-1
cdr3_length: 15
d_call: -
clone_size: -
j_call: TRBJ2-3
cdr3_aa: CASSPGVGGPDTQYF
cdr3_nt: TGCGCCAGCAGCCCCGGGGTTGGGGGCCCAGATACGCAGTATTTT

v_call: TRBV5-1
cdr3_length: 17
d_call: TRBD2
clone_size: -
j_call: TRBJ2-2
cdr3_aa: CASSLDAGGPLGGELFF
cdr3_nt: TGCGCCAGCAGCTTGGACGCGGGAGGGCCTTTGGGCGGGGAGCTGTTTTTT

v_call: TRBV10-3
cdr3_length: 13
d_call: -
clone_size: -
j_call: TRBJ1-1
cdr3_aa: CAMSGTSNTEAFF
cdr3_nt: TGTGCCATGTCCGGGACTTCGAACACTGAAGCTTTCTTT

v_call: TRBV18
cdr3_length: 15
d_call: -
clone_size: -
j_call: TRBJ2-2
cdr3_aa: CASSPRQANTGELFF
cdr3_nt: TGTGCCAGCTCACCTAGACAGGCGAACACCGGGGAGCTGTTTTTT

v_call: TRBV7-8
cdr3_length: 17
d_call: TRBD2
clone_size: -
j_call: TRBJ2-7
cdr3_aa: CASSLRTSGLAGSEQYF
cdr3_nt: TGTGCCAGCAGCTTACGTACCTCGGGACTAGCGGGATCCGAGCAGTACTTC

v_call: TRBV6-6
cdr3_length: 14
d_call: TRBD1
clone_size: -
j_call: TRBJ1-2
cdr3_aa: CASSYSTGAYGYTF
cdr3_nt: TGTGCCAGCAGTTACTCTACAGGGGCCTATGGCTACACCTTC

v_call: TRBV28
cdr3_length: 13
d_call: -
clone_size: -
j_call: TRBJ1-5
cdr3_aa: CASSSQGRQPQHF
cdr3_nt: TGTGCCAGCAGTTCGCAGGGTAGACAGCCCCAGCATTTT

v_call: TRBV19
cdr3_length: 16
d_call: TRBD1
clone_size: -
j_call: TRBJ1-2
cdr3_aa: CASSMFAGTAPYGYTF
cdr3_nt: TGTGCCAGTAGTATGTTCGCCGGGACAGCCCCCTATGGCTACACCTTC

v_call: TRBV7-3
cdr3_length: 13
d_call: -
clone_size: -
j_call: TRBJ2-1
cdr3_aa: CASSLLGYNEQFF
cdr3_nt: TGTGCCAGCAGCTTACTGGGGTACAATGAGCAGTTCTTC

v_call: TRBV4-2
cdr3_length: 16
d_call: TRBD2
clone_size: -
j_call: TRBJ2-7
cdr3_aa: CASSQDLAGGNYEQYF
cdr3_nt: TGTGCCAGCAGCCAAGATCTGGCGGGAGGGAACTACGAGCAGTACTTC

v_call: TRBV11-3
cdr3_length: 14
d_call: -
clone_size: -
j_call: TRBJ2-7
cdr3_aa: CASSFGGAIYEQYF
cdr3_nt: TGTGCCAGCAGCTTCGGGGGCGCGATCTACGAGCAGTACTTC

v_call: TRBV4-1
cdr3_length: 17
d_call: -
clone_size: -
j_call: TRBJ1-2
cdr3_aa: CASSQNYGQGLNYGYTF
cdr3_nt: TGCGCCAGCAGCCAGAATTACGGGCAGGGGCTTAACTATGGCTACACCTTC

v_call: TRBV16
cdr3_length: 16
d_call: TRBD2
clone_size: -
j_call: TRBJ2-3
cdr3_aa: CASSQSEAGGQVTQYF
cdr3_nt: TGTGCCAGCAGCCAATCGGAGGCGGGGGGCCAGGTTACGCAGTATTTT

v_call: TRBV27
cdr3_length: 14
d_call: TRBD1
clone_size: -
j_call: TRBJ1-2
cdr3_aa: CASSSGQVVGGYTF
cdr3_nt: TGTGCCAGCAGCTCGGGACAGGTGGTAGGTGGCTACACCTTC

v_call: TRBV6-5
cdr3_length: 13
d_call: -
clone_size: -
j_call: TRBJ1-2
cdr3_aa: CASSYATGYGYTF
cdr3_nt: TGTGCCAGCAGTTACGCGACAGGATATGGCTACACCTTC

v_call: TRBV18
cdr3_length: 13
d_call: -
clone_size: -
j_call: TRBJ2-5
cdr3_aa: CASSPSGPETQYF
cdr3_nt: TGTGCCAGCTCACCAAGCGGGCCAGAGACCCAGTACTTC

v_call: TRBV6-6
cdr3_length: 13
d_call: TRBD1
clone_size: -
j_call: TRBJ1-2
cdr3_aa: CASSLDRENGYTF
cdr3_nt: TGTGCCAGCAGCCTGGACAGGGAGAATGGCTACACCTTC

v_call: TRBV5-1
cdr3_length: 16
d_call: TRBD2
clone_size: -
j_call: TRBJ2-5
cdr3_aa: CASTSAPTSGKETQYF
cdr3_nt: TGCGCCAGCACCTCAGCCCCCACTAGCGGCAAAGAGACCCAGTACTTC

v_call: TRBV28
cdr3_length: 19
d_call: TRBD1
clone_size: -
j_call: TRBJ1-5
cdr3_aa: CASSSVLSRGKGSNQPQHF
cdr3_nt: TGTGCCAGCAGCTCTGTCTTAAGCAGGGGGAAAGGGAGCAATCAGCCCCAGCATTTT

v_call: TRBV6-1
cdr3_length: 14
d_call: -
clone_size: -
j_call: TRBJ1-1
cdr3_aa: CASSERRANTEAFF
cdr3_nt: TGTGCCAGCAGTGAAAGGAGGGCGAACACTGAAGCTTTCTTT

v_call: TRBV6-5
cdr3_length: 15
d_call: TRBD2
clone_size: -
j_call: TRBJ2-1
cdr3_aa: CASSYSWTSGSRLFF
cdr3_nt: TGTGCCAGCAGTTACTCTTGGACTAGCGGGTCTAGGCTGTTCTTC

v_call: TRBV27
cdr3_length: 15
d_call: -
clone_size: -
j_call: TRBJ2-4
cdr3_aa: CASSELGGGKNIQYF
cdr3_nt: TGTGCCAGCAGTGAGCTGGGGGGCGGCAAAAACATTCAGTACTTC